This record concerns one TCR beta chain sequence. Original processing notes: Amplification of reference gene primers was used by the study to estimate nucleated cell counts. Sequencing was performed with immunoSEQ multiplex PCR; in TCRdb, only in-frame clones are kept and a portion is missing. V and J calls and clone size are those listed in that table; D and trimming were worked out from the DNA. The profile shows approximately 200,000 clones, 80% to 90% of them singletons. This entry comes from a study of blood T cell repertoires in COVID-19. Looking at the study overall: Material from acute and convalescent COVID-19 was sourced from the United States, Italy and Spain.

CDR1 and CDR2 (germline): LNHDA, SQIVND (reference sequence). V was pared by 5 bases and J by 1 base, with 8 bases between. This CDR3 is 13 amino acids long. Categorization into cohorts depended on clinical history that participants reported. The sample taken for sequencing was PBMCs or T cells enriched from blood (not recorded which). The sequence derives from a man aged 35 to 55 who had recovered from COVID-19. V and J are TRBV19 and TRBJ1-1; D call uncertain. DNA of the CDR3: TGTGCCAGTAGTTTCGCGGCGAACACTGAAGCTTTCTTT. Protein sequence: CASSFAANTEAFF.